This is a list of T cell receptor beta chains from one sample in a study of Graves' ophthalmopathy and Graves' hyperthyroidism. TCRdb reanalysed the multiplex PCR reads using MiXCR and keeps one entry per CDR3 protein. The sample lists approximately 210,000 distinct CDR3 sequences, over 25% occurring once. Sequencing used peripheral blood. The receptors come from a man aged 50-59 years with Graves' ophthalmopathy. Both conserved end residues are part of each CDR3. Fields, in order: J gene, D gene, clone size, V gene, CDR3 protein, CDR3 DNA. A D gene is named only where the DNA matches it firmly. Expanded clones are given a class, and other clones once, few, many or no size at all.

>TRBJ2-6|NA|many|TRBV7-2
CASSLAGSGANVLTF
TGTGCCAGCAGCTTAGCAGGTTCTGGGGCCAACGTCCTGACTTTC
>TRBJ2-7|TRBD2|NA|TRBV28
CASSLGGSQTYEQYF
TGTGCCAGCAGTTTGGGGGGGAGTCAAACCTACGAGCAGTACTTC
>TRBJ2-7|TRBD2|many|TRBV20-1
CSARELLAGAYEQYF
TGCAGTGCTAGAGAGCTACTAGCGGGAGCCTACGAGCAGTACTTC
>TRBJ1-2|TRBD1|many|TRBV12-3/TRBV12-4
CASSSGTGGGYTF
TGTGCCAGCAGCTCAGGGACAGGCGGTGGCTACACCTTC
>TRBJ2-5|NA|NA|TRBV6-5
CASSYVSREETQYF
TGTGCCAGCAGTTACGTAAGCAGAGAAGAGACCCAGTACTTC
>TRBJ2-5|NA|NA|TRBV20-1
CSAPAEGQETQYF
TGCAGTGCCCCGGCCGAAGGGCAAGAGACCCAGTACTTC
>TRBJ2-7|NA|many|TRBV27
CASSFSADEQYF
TGTGCCAGCAGTTTTTCGGCGGACGAGCAGTACTTC
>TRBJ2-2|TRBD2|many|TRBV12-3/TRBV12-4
CASSAPGLGGTGELFF
TGTGCCAGCAGTGCCCCGGGACTAGGTGGCACCGGGGAGCTGTTTTTT
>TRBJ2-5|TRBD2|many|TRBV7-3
CASSLASGTEETQYF
TGTGCCAGCAGCTTAGCTAGCGGGACGGAAGAGACCCAGTACTTC
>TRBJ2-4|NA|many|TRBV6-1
CASSQGGLAQAKNIQYF
TGTGCCAGCAGTCAGGGGGGGCTAGCCCAAGCCAAAAACATTCAGTACTTC
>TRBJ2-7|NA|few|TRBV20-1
CSATAHNSYEQYF
TGCAGTGCCACCGCTCATAATTCCTACGAGCAGTACTTC
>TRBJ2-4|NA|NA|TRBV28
CASSLGLLGVKNIQYF
TGTGCCAGCAGTTTAGGACTTCTCGGGGTCAAAAACATTCAGTACTTC
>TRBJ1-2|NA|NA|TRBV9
CASSVDQDYGYTF
TGTGCCAGCAGCGTAGATCAGGACTATGGCTACACCTTC
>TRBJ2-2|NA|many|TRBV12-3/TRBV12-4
CAAGTRTNTGELFF
TGTGCCGCAGGTACAAGGACGAACACCGGGGAGCTGTTTTTT
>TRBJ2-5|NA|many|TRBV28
CASSQSQAPQETQYF
TGTGCCAGCAGTCAATCACAGGCCCCCCAAGAGACCCAGTACTTC
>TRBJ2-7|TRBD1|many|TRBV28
CASRFYGTGTSGEQYF
TGTGCCAGCAGATTCTACGGGACAGGGACGTCTGGGGAGCAGTACTTC
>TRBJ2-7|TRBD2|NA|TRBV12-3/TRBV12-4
CASRPVGRLAYEQYF
TGTGCCAGCAGGCCCGTAGGGAGACTAGCGTACGAGCAGTACTTC
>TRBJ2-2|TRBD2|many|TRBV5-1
CASSWTSGSGRELFF
TGCGCCAGCAGCTGGACTAGCGGTTCTGGGCGGGAGCTGTTTTTT
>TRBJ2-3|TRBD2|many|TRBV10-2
CASSEFRLAGRTDTQYF
TGCGCCAGCAGTGAGTTCCGGCTAGCGGGGCGCACAGATACGCAGTATTTT
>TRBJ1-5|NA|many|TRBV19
CASSRPGALGNQPQHF
TGTGCCAGTAGCCGCCCGGGGGCGCTTGGCAATCAGCCCCAGCATTTT
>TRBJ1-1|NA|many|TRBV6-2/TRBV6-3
CASSYRLNTEAFF
TGTGCCAGCAGTTATCGCCTGAACACTGAAGCTTTCTTT
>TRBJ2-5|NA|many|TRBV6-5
CASTYSKAWETQYF
TGTGCCAGCACTTACTCAAAGGCTTGGGAGACCCAGTACTTC
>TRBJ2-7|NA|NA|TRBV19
CASSRGDGPYEQYF
TGTGCCAGTAGTAGAGGGGACGGTCCCTACGAGCAGTACTTC
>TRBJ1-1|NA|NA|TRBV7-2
CASSLEGLKNTEAFF
TGTGCCAGCAGCTTAGAGGGACTTAAGAACACTGAAGCTTTCTTT
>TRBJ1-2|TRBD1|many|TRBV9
CASSGRGLGGYTF
TGTGCCAGCAGCGGCAGGGGGCTAGGTGGCTACACCTTC
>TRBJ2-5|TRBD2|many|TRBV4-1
CASSQSSGRDQETQYF
TGCGCCAGCAGCCAGAGTAGCGGGAGGGATCAAGAGACCCAGTACTTC
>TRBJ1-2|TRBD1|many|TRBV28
CASSRKPGQGARDGYTF
TGTGCCAGCAGCCGAAAACCGGGACAGGGGGCGCGAGATGGCTACACCTTC
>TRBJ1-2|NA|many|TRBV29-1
CSFWRRNYGYTF
TGCAGCTTTTGGAGGCGGAACTATGGCTACACCTTC
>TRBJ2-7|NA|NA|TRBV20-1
CSARHGSDEQYF
TGCAGTGCTAGACATGGTAGCGACGAGCAGTACTTC
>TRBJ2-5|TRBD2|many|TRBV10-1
CASSATGGSGETQYF
TGCGCCAGCAGTGCCACCGGGGGGAGTGGTGAGACCCAGTACTTC
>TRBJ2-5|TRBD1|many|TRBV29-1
CSGRTGGETQYF
TGCAGCGGGAGGACAGGAGGCGAGACCCAGTACTTC
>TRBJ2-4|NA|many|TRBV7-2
CASSLVGVSKNIQYF
TGTGCCAGCAGCTTAGTAGGGGTTAGCAAAAACATTCAGTACTTC
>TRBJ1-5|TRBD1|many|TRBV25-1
CASSDRQGDQPQHF
TGTGCCAGCAGTGATCGACAGGGCGATCAGCCCCAGCATTTT
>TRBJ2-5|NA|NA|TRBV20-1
CSLRGARETQYF
TGCAGTCTCAGGGGCGCGAGAGAGACCCAGTACTTC
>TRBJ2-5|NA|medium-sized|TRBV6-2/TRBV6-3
CASSMGPKETQYF
TGTGCCAGCAGTATGGGACCAAAAGAGACCCAGTACTTC
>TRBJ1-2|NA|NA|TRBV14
CASSQTQGSYGYTF
TGTGCCAGCAGCCAAACACAAGGAAGCTATGGCTACACCTTC
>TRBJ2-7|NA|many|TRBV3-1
CASSQGQGHYEQYF
TGTGCCAGCAGCCAAGGGCAAGGCCACTACGAGCAGTACTTC
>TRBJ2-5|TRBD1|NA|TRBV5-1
CASRHGTEETQYF
TGCGCCAGCAGACACGGGACAGAAGAGACCCAGTACTTC
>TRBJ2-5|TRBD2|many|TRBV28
CASSLGGERYQETQYF
TGTGCCAGCAGTTTGGGGGGGGAGAGGTACCAAGAGACCCAGTACTTC
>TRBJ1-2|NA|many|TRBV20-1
CSANRGGNYGYTF
TGCAGTGCTAACCGGGGGGGTAACTATGGCTACACCTTC